This TCR beta chain was sequenced for a study of T-cell reconstitution after alpha-beta-depleted transplantation in children. General study findings and limits: Most T-cell counts and diversity one year after the transplant came from T cells that were newly produced. The origin of high day-60 TCRbeta diversity in some patients lay in surviving recipient T cells and thymic progenitors. Reportedly, alpha-beta T cells present about two months post-transplant originated from several hundred expanded clones of graft origin.

The germline V gene has CDR1 MDHEN and CDR2 SYDVKM. The CDR3 totals 14 residues. Trimming left V 6 bases short and J 3 bases short, with 15 bases between. Unique molecular identifiers were built into the TCRbeta library. From the PCR reads, TCRdb called clonotypes with MiXCR, one entry per CDR3 protein. The table shows around 190,000 distinct CDR3 sequences, with 6.6% occurring only once. This clonotype was picked up many times. Its antigen is currently unknown. This TCR came from a boy aged 2 to 10 with acute lymphoblastic leukemia, due to receive a stem cell transplant. The chain couples TRBV28 to TRBJ2-7; D remains ambiguous. The sequencing here drew on PBMCs, taken before TCRalphabeta/CD19-depleted stem cell transplant. The CDR3 here is CASSLKVGIYEQYF. The CDR3 bases are TGTGCCAGCAGCCTTAAGGTGGGAATCTACGAGCAGTACTTC.